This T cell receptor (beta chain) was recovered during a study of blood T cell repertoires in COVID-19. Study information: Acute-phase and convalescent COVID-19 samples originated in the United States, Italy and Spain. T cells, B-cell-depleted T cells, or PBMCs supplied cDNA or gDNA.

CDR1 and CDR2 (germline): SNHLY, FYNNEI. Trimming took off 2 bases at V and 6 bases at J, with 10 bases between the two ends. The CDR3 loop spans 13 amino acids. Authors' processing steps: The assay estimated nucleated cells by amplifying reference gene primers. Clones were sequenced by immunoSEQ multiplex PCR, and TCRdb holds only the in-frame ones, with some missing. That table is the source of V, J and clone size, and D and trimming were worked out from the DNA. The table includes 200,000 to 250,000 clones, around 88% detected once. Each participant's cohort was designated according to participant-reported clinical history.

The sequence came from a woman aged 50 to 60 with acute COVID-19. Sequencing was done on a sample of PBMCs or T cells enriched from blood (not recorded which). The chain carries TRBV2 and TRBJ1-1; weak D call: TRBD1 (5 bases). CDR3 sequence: CASSELRVPEAFF. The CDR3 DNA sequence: TGTGCCAGCAGTGAACTCAGGGTTCCTGAAGCTTTCTTT.